The T cell receptor beta chain described here comes from a study of T cell changes during pregnancy in multiple sclerosis. Germline V gene data show CDR1 as GTSNPN and CDR2 as SVGIG (reference sequence). With 3 bases removed from V and 9 bases from J, the gap between germline ends came to 12 bases. This CDR3 region has 12 residues. Produced via immunoSEQ multiplex PCR; TCRdb's table is partial and in-frame only. The sample holds about 8,000 clones, approximately 87% seen once. This clonotype was sampled from a female donor in good health, enrolled as a control in a pregnancy study. The source was CD8+ T cells from peripheral blood mononuclear cells, collected in the first trimester of pregnancy. The chain combines TRBV30 with TRBJ2-1; TRBD2 might be the D (5 bases). The CDR3 nucleotides read TGTGCCTGGAGCGCCGGACTTCCTGAGCAGTTCTTC. Protein sequence: CAWSAGLPEQFF.